This T cell receptor beta chain came from a study of blood T cell repertoires in COVID-19. Across the whole study: The analysed material was cDNA or gDNA that came from T cells, B-cell-depleted T cells, or PBMCs.

CDR1 is LNHDA and CDR2 is SQIVND in the germline V gene (reference sequence). V was clipped by 5 bases and J by 5 bases; unmatched bases: 6. The length of the CDR3 is 14 residues. One Seattle source followed patients from active infection through their disease course. Under the authors' procedure: Nucleated cell number was recorded as an estimate derived from reference gene primer amplification. Method: immunoSEQ multiplex PCR; TCRdb's copy keeps in-frame clones and lacks some. V and J calls and clone size are copied from that table; D and trimming were computed from the DNA. The sample has 150,000 to 200,000 clones; roughly 81% are singletons.

The clonotype comes from a woman of 80 years or more with COVID-19, enrolled during active disease. Sequencing used peripheral blood. The V and J genes are TRBV19 and TRBJ2-5; 9 bases map to TRBD1. CDR3 coding DNA: TGTGCCAGTAGTTTTACAGGGGGCTTGGAGACCCAGTACTTC. This gives the protein CASSFTGGLETQYF.